This T cell receptor (beta chain) was sequenced during a study of response to subunit inactivated influenza vaccine. One entry per CDR3 protein results from TCRdb running MiXCR on the RT-PCR reads. The top ten clones hold 10% to 15% of a sample with around 490,000 distinct CDR3 sequences, 7.6% of them seen once. V was trimmed by 6 bases and J by 5 bases, leaving 16 bases between them. CDR3 length equals 15 residues. The sample consisted of PBMCs from blood, taken roughly 24 months after vaccination. This chain connects TRBV12-3 or TRBV12-4 to TRBJ2-2; maybe TRBD2 (6 bases). The clonotype comes from a man aged 50 to 69 who received an inactivated influenza vaccine. The CDR3 DNA reads TGTGCCAGCAGACCCGGGAGAGTGAGGACCGGGGAGCTGTTTTTT. This translates into CASRPGRVRTGELFF.